This T cell receptor beta chain was profiled in a study of radiotherapy plus CTLA-4 blockade in lung cancer. Study-level information: For roughly 19% of patients, objective responses occurred, and about 30% had disease control. Points from the study as a whole: Peripheral blood showed expansion of tumor-derived TCR clones after radiotherapy and ipilimumab.

The sample holds one count of this clone. Its antigen is still unknown. This CDR3 comprises 13 residues. The germline CDR1 and CDR2 sequences are SNHLY and FYNNEI. The J segment lost 3 bases and the V segment lost 4 bases, leaving 0 bases of the junction unmatched. Repertoires were generated with immunoSEQ multiplex PCR, while TCRdb's copy carries only in-frame clones and drops some. The repertoire has roughly 48,000 clones, 82% of them found once; the top ten carry 2.5% to 3.5%. This chain links TRBV2 with TRBJ2-7; 10 nucleotides line up with TRBD2. Sequenced here: peripheral blood, sampled from a patient treated with radiotherapy plus ipilimumab. The TCR sequence derives from a human donor with non-small cell lung cancer who had stable disease on radiotherapy plus ipilimumab. CDR3 residues: CASSGLAGYEQYF. The DNA of the CDR3 is TGTGCCAGCAGTGGACTAGCGGGCTACGAGCAGTACTTC.